The rows below give T cell receptor beta chains drawn from one sample of a study of T cell responses to AZD1222 COVID-19 vaccine. Assay: immunoSEQ multiplex PCR; the TCRdb copy retains only in-frame clones and omits some. In the table there are some 200,000 clones, approximately 93% of which are singletons. Sequencing used peripheral blood, obtained on day 0 of AZD1222 vaccination. The origin of the receptors is an adult in good health. Each CDR3 is given with its conserved first and last residue. The order of the fields is V gene, D gene, J gene, clone size, CDR3 DNA, CDR3 protein. D genes are given only for firm matches. Some rows have no size entry. The others give once, few or many, or a class for an expanded clone.

TRBV19	TRBD2	TRBJ2-7	NA	TGTGCCAGTAGTGCTCGGACTAGCGTGGGAGAGCAGTACTTC	CASSARTSVGEQYF
TRBV3-1/TRBV3-2	NA	TRBJ1-1	NA	TGTGCCAGCAGCCCGCGGCTCGGGGGAGGCACTGAAGCTTTCTTT	CASSPRLGGGTEAFF
TRBV6-6	TRBD2	TRBJ2-5	NA	TGTGCCAGCACCCAGCGGGAGCGGGGCACCCAGTACTTC	CASTQRERGTQYF
TRBV4-1	TRBD2	TRBJ2-1	NA	TGCGCCAGCAGCTTGGGACTAGCGGACTCCAATGAGCAGTTCTTC	CASSLGLADSNEQFF
TRBV19	NA	TRBJ1-4	medium-sized	TGTGCCACCACGGTCCTAGGAGAGGAAAAACTGTTTTTT	CATTVLGEEKLFF
TRBV10-3	NA	TRBJ1-2	NA	TGTGCCATCAGTGAGGGCCTCTATGGCTACACCTTC	CAISEGLYGYTF
TRBV12-3/TRBV12-4	NA	TRBJ1-2	NA	TGTGCCAGCAGACAGGGAGGTGGAGGCTACACCTTC	CASRQGGGGYTF
TRBV10-1	NA	TRBJ1-2	NA	TGCGCCAGCAGTGAAATCCAGGGGTATGGCTACACCTTC	CASSEIQGYGYTF
TRBV19	NA	TRBJ1-1	once	TGTGCCAGTAGTATATCACCTTTGGGGACTGAAGCTTTCTTT	CASSISPLGTEAFF
TRBV3-1/TRBV3-2	NA	TRBJ2-5	NA	TGTGCCAGCAGGGACAGTCAAGAGACCCAGTACTTC	CASRDSQETQYF
TRBV20-1	NA	TRBJ2-7	once	TGCAGTGCTAGCCTAACATACGAGCAGTACTTC	CSASLTYEQYF
TRBV9	TRBD1	TRBJ1-1	NA	TGTGCCAGCAGCGCCACAGGGGTAGGCACTGAAGCTTTCTTT	CASSATGVGTEAFF
TRBV5-6	NA	TRBJ2-1	few	TGTGCCAGCAGCTTGGCTTTCCGGGACTTGGGAAATGAGCAGTTCTTC	CASSLAFRDLGNEQFF
TRBV27	NA	TRBJ1-3	NA	TGTGCCAGCAGTTACTCGTCATTCTCTGGAAACACCATATATTTT	CASSYSSFSGNTIYF
TRBV11-3	TRBD2	TRBJ2-2	NA	TGTGCCAGCAGCTTAGTGAGCTGGACTAGCGTAGGCACCGGGGAGCTGTTTTTT	CASSLVSWTSVGTGELFF
TRBV6-4	NA	TRBJ1-1	NA	TGTGCCAGCAGCTATTCTACCCCCATGAACGGGGAAACTGAAGCTTTCTTT	CASSYSTPMNGETEAFF
TRBV7-9	NA	TRBJ1-1	NA	TGTGCCAGCAGCTTAAGCCAGGGAAACACTGAAGCTTTCTTT	CASSLSQGNTEAFF
TRBV25-1	TRBD1	TRBJ1-1	NA	TGTGCCAGCAGTTGGACAGGGGGCCCTCCAAGCGCTTTCTTT	CASSWTGGPPSAFF
TRBV30	TRBD1	TRBJ1-6	NA	TGTGCCGGTGGACAGGGACTACCTAATTCACCCCTCCACTTT	CAGGQGLPNSPLHF
TRBV2	NA	TRBJ1-2	NA	TGTGCCAGCAAAAGGGGGGGAGAAAGGGCTGGCTACACCTTC	CASKRGGERAGYTF
TRBV5-8	NA	TRBJ1-1	NA	TGTGCCAGCAGCTTGGAACCCGGCACTGAAGCTTTCTTT	CASSLEPGTEAFF
TRBV4-1	TRBD2	TRBJ2-7	NA	TGCGCCAGCAGCCAGGTAGCGGGAGCCTACGAGCAGTACTTC	CASSQVAGAYEQYF
TRBV5-1	NA	TRBJ1-1	NA	TGCGCCAGCAGCAGGGCCATGAACACTGAAGCTTTCTTT	CASSRAMNTEAFF
TRBV27	TRBD1	TRBJ2-4	NA	TGTGCCAGCAGTCGACAGGGAGACATTCAGTACTTC	CASSRQGDIQYF
TRBV28	TRBD2	TRBJ2-1	NA	TGTGCCAGCAGTCCCGGGGGGATCTCGCGGGGGTTTTACAATGAGCAGTTCTTC	CASSPGGISRGFYNEQFF
TRBV5-1	TRBD1	TRBJ2-5	NA	TGCGCCAGCAGCTGGCCCCGGGACAGGGACTGGACGACTCAAGAGACCCAGTACTTC	CASSWPRDRDWTTQETQYF
TRBV12-3/TRBV12-4	NA	TRBJ2-1	once	TGTGCCAGCAGTTTCCAGGGGTACAATGAGCAGTTCTTC	CASSFQGYNEQFF
TRBV29-1	NA	TRBJ1-6	NA	TGCAGCGTTCGCCTCGGGAGCACAAATAATTCACCCCTCCACTTT	CSVRLGSTNNSPLHF
TRBV6-2/TRBV6-3	NA	TRBJ2-7	NA	TGTGCCAGCAGTTACTCAGTCCGGCCCCACGAGCAGTACTTC	CASSYSVRPHEQYF
TRBV7-6	NA	TRBJ1-1	NA	TGTGCCAGCAGCTTGGGCACCACTGAAGCTTTCTTT	CASSLGTTEAFF
TRBV5-8	NA	TRBJ2-1	NA	TGTGCCAGCAGCCTAATATCCCCTGGGGAAGGTGAGCAGTTCTTC	CASSLISPGEGEQFF